This TCR beta chain is drawn from a study of blood T cell repertoires in COVID-19. Study summary: Whether acute or convalescent, the COVID-19 samples came from the United States, Italy and Spain.

Authors' analysis steps: From reference gene primer amplification, estimates of nucleated cell counts were derived. Assay used: immunoSEQ multiplex PCR; TCRdb lists only in-frame clones, some missing. V and J calls plus clone size are reproduced from that table; the DNA served to infer D and trimming. The sample lists hundreds of thousands of clones; approximately 84% were seen once. The sample consisted of peripheral blood. This TCR was recovered from a woman older than 75 with acute or convalescent COVID-19.

This chain's CDR3 is CASSQVGLAYEQYF. As DNA, the CDR3 is TGTGCCAGCAGCCAAGTGGGACTTGCCTACGAGCAGTACTTC. This chain connects TRBV3-1 (or the pseudogene TRBV3-2) to TRBJ2-7; D is possibly TRBD2 (6 bases). Germline V gene data show CDR1 as LGHDT and CDR2 as YNNKEL (reference sequence). Trimming left V 1 base short and J 2 bases short, with 9 bases between. The CDR3 is 14 amino acids.